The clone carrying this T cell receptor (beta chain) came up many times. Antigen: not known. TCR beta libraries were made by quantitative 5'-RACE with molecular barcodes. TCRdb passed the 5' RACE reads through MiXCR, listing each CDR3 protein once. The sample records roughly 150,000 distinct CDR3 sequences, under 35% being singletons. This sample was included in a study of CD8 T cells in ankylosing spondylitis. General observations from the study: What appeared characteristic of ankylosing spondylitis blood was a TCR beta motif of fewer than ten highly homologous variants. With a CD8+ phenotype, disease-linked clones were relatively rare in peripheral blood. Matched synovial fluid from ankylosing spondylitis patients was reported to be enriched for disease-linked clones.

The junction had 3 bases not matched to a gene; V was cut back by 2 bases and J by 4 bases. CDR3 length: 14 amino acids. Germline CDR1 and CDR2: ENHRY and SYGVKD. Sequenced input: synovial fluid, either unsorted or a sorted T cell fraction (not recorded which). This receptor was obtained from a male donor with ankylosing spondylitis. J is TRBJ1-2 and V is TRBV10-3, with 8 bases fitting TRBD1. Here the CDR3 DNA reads TGTGCCATCAGTGAGGGGGGACAGGTCTATGGCTACACCTTC. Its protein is CAISEGGQVYGYTF.